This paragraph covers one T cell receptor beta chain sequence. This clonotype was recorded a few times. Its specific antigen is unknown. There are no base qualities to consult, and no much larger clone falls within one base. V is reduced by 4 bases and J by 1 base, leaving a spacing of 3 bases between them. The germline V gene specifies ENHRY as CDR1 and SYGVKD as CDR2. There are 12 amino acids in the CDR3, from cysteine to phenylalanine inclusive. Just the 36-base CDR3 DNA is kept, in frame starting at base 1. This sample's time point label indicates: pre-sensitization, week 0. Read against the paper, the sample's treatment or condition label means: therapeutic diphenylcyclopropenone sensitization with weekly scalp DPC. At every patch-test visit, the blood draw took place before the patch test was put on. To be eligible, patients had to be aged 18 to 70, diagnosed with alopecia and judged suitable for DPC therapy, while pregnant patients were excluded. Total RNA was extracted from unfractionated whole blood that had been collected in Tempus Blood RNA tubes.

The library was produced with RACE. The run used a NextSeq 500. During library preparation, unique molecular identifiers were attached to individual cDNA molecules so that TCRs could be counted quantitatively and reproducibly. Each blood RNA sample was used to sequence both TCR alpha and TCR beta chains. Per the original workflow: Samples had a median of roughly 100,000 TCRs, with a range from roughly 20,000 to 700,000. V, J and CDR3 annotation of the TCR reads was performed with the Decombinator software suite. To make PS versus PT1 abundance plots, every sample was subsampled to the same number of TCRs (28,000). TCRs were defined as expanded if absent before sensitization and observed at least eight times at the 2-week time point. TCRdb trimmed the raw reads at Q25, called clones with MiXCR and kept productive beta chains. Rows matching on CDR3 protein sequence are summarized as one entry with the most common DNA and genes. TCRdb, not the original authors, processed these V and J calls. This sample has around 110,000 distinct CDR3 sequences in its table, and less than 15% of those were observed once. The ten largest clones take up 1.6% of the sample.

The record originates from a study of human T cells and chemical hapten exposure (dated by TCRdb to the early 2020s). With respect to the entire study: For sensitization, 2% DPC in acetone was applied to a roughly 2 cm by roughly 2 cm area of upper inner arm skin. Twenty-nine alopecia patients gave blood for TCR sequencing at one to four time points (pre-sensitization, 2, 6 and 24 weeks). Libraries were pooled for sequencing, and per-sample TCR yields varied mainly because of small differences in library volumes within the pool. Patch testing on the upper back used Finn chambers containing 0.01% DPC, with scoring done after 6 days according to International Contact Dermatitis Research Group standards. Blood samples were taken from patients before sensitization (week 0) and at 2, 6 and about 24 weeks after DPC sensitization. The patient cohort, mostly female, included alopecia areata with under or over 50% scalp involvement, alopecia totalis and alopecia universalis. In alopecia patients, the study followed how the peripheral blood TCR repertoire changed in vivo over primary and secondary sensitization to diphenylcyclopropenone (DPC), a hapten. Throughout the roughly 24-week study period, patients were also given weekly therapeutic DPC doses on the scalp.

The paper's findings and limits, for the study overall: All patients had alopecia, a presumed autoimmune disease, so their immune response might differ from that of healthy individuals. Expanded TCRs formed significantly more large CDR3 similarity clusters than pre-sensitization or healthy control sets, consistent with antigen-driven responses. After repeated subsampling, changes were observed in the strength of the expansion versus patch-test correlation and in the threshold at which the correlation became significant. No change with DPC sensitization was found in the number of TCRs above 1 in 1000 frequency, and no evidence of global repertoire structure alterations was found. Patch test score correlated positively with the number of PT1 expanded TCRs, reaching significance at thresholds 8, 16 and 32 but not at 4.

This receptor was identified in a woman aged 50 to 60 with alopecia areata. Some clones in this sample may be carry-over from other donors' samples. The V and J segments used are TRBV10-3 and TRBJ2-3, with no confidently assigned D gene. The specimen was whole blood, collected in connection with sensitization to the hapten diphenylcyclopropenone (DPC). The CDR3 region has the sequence CAISAGTDTQYF. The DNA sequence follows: TGTGCCATCAGTGCCGGCACAGATACGCAGTATTTT.